The rows below give T cell receptor beta chains drawn from one sample of a study of blood T cell repertoires in COVID-19. The table came from immunoSEQ multiplex PCR; TCRdb's copy has only in-frame clones and leaves some out. Among about 68,000 clones listed, more than 70% were seen once. Sequenced: peripheral blood. The source is a man between 45 and 60 years old with acute or convalescent COVID-19. The CDR3 runs from the conserved cysteine through the conserved F or W. The D gene is left open where the match is weak.

>TRBV6-5|TRBD1|TRBJ1-1
TGTGCCAGCAGTTACGAAGCAGGGGGGAGGACTGAAGCTTTCTTT
CASSYEAGGRTEAFF
>TRBV5-1|-|TRBJ1-4
TGCGCCAGCAGCTTGACGCCCGAAGGGAGAAATGAAAAACTGTTTTTT
CASSLTPEGRNEKLFF
>TRBV28|-|TRBJ1-2
TGTGCCAGCAGGGTGACAGACTATGGCTACACCTTC
CASRVTDYGYTF
>TRBV11-3|-|TRBJ2-2
TGTGCCAGCGAAAATAAGTGGTCTACTCACGCGACAGGCACCGGGGAGCTGTTTTTT
CASENKWSTHATGTGELFF
>TRBV19|-|TRBJ1-2
TGTGCCAGTAGTTCTCAGGGATACTCCACCTATGGCTACACCTTC
CASSSQGYSTYGYTF
>TRBV19|TRBD2|TRBJ2-5
TGTGCCAGTAGTACTAGCGGGAGTATGTTTGAGACCCAGTACTTC
CASSTSGSMFETQYF
>TRBV30|TRBD1|TRBJ1-3
TGTGCCTGGGGGTTAGGGGGCGCCGGAAACACCATATATTTT
CAWGLGGAGNTIYF
>TRBV11-2|-|TRBJ2-7
TGTGCCAGCAGCTTAGAGCAGGGCTACGAGCAGTACTTC
CASSLEQGYEQYF
>TRBV7-6|-|TRBJ2-3
TGTGCCAGCAGCTTAGCTGGGCAGGGCACAGATACGCAGTATTTT
CASSLAGQGTDTQYF
>TRBV14|-|TRBJ2-7
TGTGCCAGCAGCCAAGATACTAGAGACCCTACCAGAGAGCAGTACTTC
CASSQDTRDPTREQYF
>TRBV5-4|TRBD2|TRBJ2-5
TGTGCCAGCAGCCCGCGGACTAGCAGGTTTGAAGAGACCCAGTACTTC
CASSPRTSRFEETQYF
>TRBV5-4|-|TRBJ1-4
TGTGCCAGCAGCTTGGTGGCCGGGAAAAATGAAAAACTGTTTTTT
CASSLVAGKNEKLFF
>TRBV24-1|TRBD2|TRBJ2-3
TGTGCCACAGCTAGCGGGGGGGCCACAGATACGCAGTATTTT
CATASGGATDTQYF
>TRBV3-1/TRBV3-2|-|TRBJ2-7
TGTGCCAGCAGCCCCCGCGCTGACTTTGCCTACGAGCAGTACTTC
CASSPRADFAYEQYF
>TRBV7-9|-|TRBJ1-1
TGTGCCAGCAGCTCCATCACAGGAGCGAACACTGAAGCTTTCTTT
CASSSITGANTEAFF
>TRBV27|-|TRBJ1-4
TGTGCCAGCAGTTTATTCAGGGCAACTAATGAAAAACTGTTTTTT
CASSLFRATNEKLFF
>TRBV20-1|-|TRBJ2-1
TGCAGTGCTAGAGATGCGTATGAGCAGTTCTTC
CSARDAYEQFF
>TRBV6-6|-|TRBJ2-7
TGTGCCAGCGGTGTGGAGGAGCAGTACTTC
CASGVEEQYF
>TRBV28|TRBD2|TRBJ2-3
TGTGCCAGCAGTTCCCGGACTAGCGGGAGGAAAGATACGCAGTATTTT
CASSSRTSGRKDTQYF
>TRBV5-1|-|TRBJ2-5
TGCGCCAGCAGCTTGGGTCAGGGGCTTGGGGCCCAGTACTTC
CASSLGQGLGAQYF
>TRBV19|-|TRBJ1-5
TGTGCCAGTAGTATGGCGGGGGACAGCAATCAGCCCCAGCATTTT
CASSMAGDSNQPQHF
>TRBV15|-|TRBJ2-3
TGTGCCACCAGCAGAGAGAATCTAGTGACTGGGGATACGCAGTATTTT
CATSRENLVTGDTQYF
>TRBV12-3/TRBV12-4|-|TRBJ2-1
TGTGCCAGCAGTTTCGGGTTAGGTGAGCAGTTCTTC
CASSFGLGEQFF
>TRBV20-1|-|TRBJ1-1
TGCAGTGCTACTAGGGGAACTGAAGCTTTCTTT
CSATRGTEAFF
>TRBV11-3|TRBD2|TRBJ2-3
TGTGCCAGCAGCGGAGAGACTAGCGGCGGTAGCACAGATACGCAGTATTTT
CASSGETSGGSTDTQYF
>TRBV3-1/TRBV3-2|-|TRBJ1-2
TGTGCCAGCAGCCAAGACAGGGCTTTCTATGGCTACACCTTC
CASSQDRAFYGYTF
>TRBV9|TRBD2|TRBJ2-7
TGTGCCAGCAGCGTAGTAAGGCTAGCGGGAGAGACCTACGAGCAGTACTTC
CASSVVRLAGETYEQYF
>TRBV11-3|TRBD1|TRBJ1-1
TGTGCCAGCAGGCATACAGGGGGCGGACCGAACACTGAAGCTTTCTTT
CASRHTGGGPNTEAFF
>TRBV7-9|TRBD1|TRBJ1-3
TGTGCCAGCAGCCGATCGGACAGGGGGCGAGAAAACACCATATATTTT
CASSRSDRGRENTIYF
>TRBV6-5|TRBD1|TRBJ1-6
TGTGCCGTACGACAGGGTTTCGGTTCACCCCTCCACTTT
CAVRQGFGSPLHF
>TRBV5-1|-|TRBJ2-7
TGCGCCAGCAGCTTGGATGGAGGTGACCCCTACGAGCAGTACTTC
CASSLDGGDPYEQYF
>TRBV5-1|-|TRBJ2-4
TGCGCCAGCAGCCCCGGACAAGACTGGAACATTCAGTACTTC
CASSPGQDWNIQYF
>TRBV11-2|-|TRBJ1-1
TGTGCCAGCAGCTTGCTCGTAGAATCCACTGAAGCTTTCTTT
CASSLLVESTEAFF
>TRBV5-1|TRBD1|TRBJ1-4
TGCGCCAGCAGCAACCCCGGGACAGGGGTGGGAAAACTGTTTTTT
CASSNPGTGVGKLFF
>TRBV10-1|TRBD1|TRBJ2-5
TGCGCCAGCAGTGAGTCGATTCAGGGGGCTCGGGAGACCCAGTACTTC
CASSESIQGARETQYF